The clone carrying this T cell receptor (beta chain) was recorded a few times. Its antigen is unidentified. Through template switching, a universal primer site was introduced, and the cDNA contained unique molecular identifiers. TCRdb fed the 5' RACE reads into MiXCR, producing one record per CDR3 protein. The sample shows approximately 490,000 distinct CDR3 sequences, under 25% of them seen only once. The data originate from a study of identical twins. Whole-study findings and limits: Not following the same donors, the study drew its conclusions from cross-sectional statistical analysis. Monozygotic twins shared more out-of-frame TCR alpha than recombination models predicted.

The germline V gene has CDR1 SGHRS and CDR2 YFSETQ. V was pared by 0 bases and J by 1 base, with 5 bases of the junction left unmatched. This CDR3 contains 16 residues. This sample also belongs to another study, concerning yellow fever vaccine responses in identical twins.

The sample was CD4+ T cells sorted from blood. This clonotype was sampled from a woman aged 18-35 years in good health. This sequence joins TRBV5-1 and TRBJ2-3; 7 bases are a match to TRBD2. CDR3 residues: CASSLDAGAGTDTQYF. The DNA for the CDR3 is TGCGCCAGCAGCTTGGACGCGGGAGCGGGCACAGATACGCAGTATTTT.